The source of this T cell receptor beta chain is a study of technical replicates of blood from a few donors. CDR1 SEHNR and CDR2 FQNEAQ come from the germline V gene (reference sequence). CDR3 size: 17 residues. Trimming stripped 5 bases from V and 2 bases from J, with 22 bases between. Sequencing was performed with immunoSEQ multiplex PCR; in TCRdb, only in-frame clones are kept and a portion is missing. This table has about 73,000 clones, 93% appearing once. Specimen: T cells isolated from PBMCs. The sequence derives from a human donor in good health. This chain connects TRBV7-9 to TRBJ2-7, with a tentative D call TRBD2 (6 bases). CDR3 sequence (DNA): TGTGCCAGCAGCCCCGGCGGGCGGGGACGGAGGACCTACGAGCAGTACTTC. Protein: CASSPGGRGRRTYEQYF.